These 8 T cell receptor beta chains originate from one sample sequenced in a study of OX40 agonist ivuxolimab in advanced cancers. TCRdb keeps only in-frame clones here, not all; method: immunoSEQ multiplex PCR. The sample contains about 47,000 clones, roughly 84% of which appear only once. Source: CD4+ or CD8+ T cells sorted from blood, taken in a trial of the OX40 agonist ivuxolimab. These receptors originate from an adult with an advanced solid tumor such as melanoma, head and neck, liver or kidney cancer.

This clone was observed a few times. This same CDR3 is encoded by further DNA sequences in the sample. This chain joins TRBV19 and TRBJ2-3; the D is unclear. Looked up from germline, CDR1 is LNHDA and CDR2 is SQIVND (reference sequence). The CDR3 totals 13 residues. Trimming removed 1 base at V and 1 base at J, with 3 bases between. The CDR3 loop is CASSIGGTDTQYF. The CDR3 DNA reads TGTGCCAGTAGTATAGGTGGCACAGATACGCAGTATTTT.

The rearrangement joins TRBV27 to TRBJ2-5; 15 nucleotides align to TRBD2. The CDR3 is 16 amino acids. The V gene's germline CDR1 is MNHEY and CDR2 SMNVEV (reference sequence). Unmatched junction bases numbered 4, after V lost 5 bases and J lost 3 bases. This chain's CDR3 is CASSAGLAGGKETQYF. For the CDR3, the DNA is TGTGCCAGCAGTGCCGGACTAGCGGGGGGGAAAGAGACCCAGTACTTC.

This clone was detected a few times. The chain recombines TRBV11-2 with TRBJ1-2; TRBD1 matches at 7 bases. Trimming at V came to 5 bases and at J to 6 bases, leaving 12 bases not matched to a gene. Germline assignment: CDR1 SGHAT and CDR2 FQNNGV. This CDR3 comprises 15 residues. The chain's CDR3 is CASSPRGGLVDGYTF. The CDR3 coding sequence is TGTGCCAGCAGCCCCAGGGGGGGGTTGGTGGATGGCTACACCTTC. The full variable domain, completed using reference TRBV11-2 and TRBJ1-2, is EAGVAQSPRYKIIEKRQSVAFWCNPISGHATLYWYQQILGQGPKLLIQFQNNGVVDDSQLPKDRFSAERLKGVDSTLKIQPAKLEDSAVYLCASSPRGGLVDGYTFGSGTRLTVV.

This clone appeared a single time. The chain recombines TRBV5-4 with TRBJ2-7; TRBD2 is a possible D gene (5 bases). The CDR3 consists of 14 residues. Germline CDR1 reads SGHNT; CDR2 reads YYREEE (reference sequence). With 2 bases removed from V and 5 bases from J, the gap between germline ends came to 14 bases. The CDR3 is CASSFRQRPNEQYF. The CDR3 nucleotides read TGTGCCAGCAGCTTCCGGCAGCGGCCCAACGAGCAGTACTTC.

The chain couples TRBV6-1 to TRBJ2-5; D unresolved. The V gene lost 4 bases and the J gene lost 0 bases, with 12 bases spanning the gap. This CDR3 has 15 amino acids. Germline V lookup: CDR1 MNHNS, CDR2 SASEGT. The CDR3 DNA reads as TGTGCCAGCAGTGGGGTCCCCGGGCACCAAGAGACCCAGTACTTC. Translating it yields CASSGVPGHQETQYF.

The chain employs TRBV4-1 and TRBJ2-7, with 9 nucleotides matching TRBD1. Germline values: CDR1 MGHRA, CDR2 YSYEKL. This CDR3 is 15 amino acids long. V dropped 3 bases and J dropped 3; count of bases not matched to a gene: 6. In nucleotides, the CDR3 is TGCGCCAGCAGCCAGAAGGTGACAGGGGGCTACGAGCAGTACTTC. It codes for CASSQKVTGGYEQYF.

The rearrangement uses TRBV19 and TRBJ2-2, with 8 positions matching TRBD2. The CDR3 is made up of 16 amino acids. V was pared by 3 bases and J by 2 bases, with 5 bases of the junction left unmatched. The V gene's germline CDR1 is LNHDA and CDR2 SQIVND (reference sequence). The CDR3 DNA follows: TGTGCCAGTAGTATCTGGGGACTAGGAAACACCGGGGAGCTGTTTTTT. As protein: CASSIWGLGNTGELFF.

This clone has only one observation. The chain links TRBV28 to TRBJ1-3, with no clear D. V was cut by 4 bases and J by 0 bases, with 7 bases left in between. This CDR3 region has 14 residues. Germline CDR1 MDHEN, CDR2 SYDVKM. The CDR3 region has the DNA TGTGCCAGCAGTTCGCTTTACTCTGGAAACACCATATATTTT. The encoded protein is CASSSLYSGNTIYF. The variable domain in full, with the rest retrieved from reference TRBV28 and TRBJ1-3, is DVKVTQSSRYLVKRTGEKVFLECVQDMDHENMFWYRQDPGLGLRLIYFSYDVKMKEKGDIPEGYSVSREKKERFSLILESASTNQTSMYLCASSSLYSGNTIYFGEGSWLTVV.